This T cell receptor (beta chain) derives from a study of blood T cell repertoires in COVID-19 (dated by TCRdb to 2018 to 2020). General notes on the study: Samples covering the acute and convalescent phases of COVID-19 were provided by collaborators in the United States, Italy and Spain. The repertoires were released in a freely available public database intended as a resource for research on the immune response to SARS-CoV-2. Deeply sampled blood TCRbeta repertoires from subjects exposed to, actively infected with, or recovered from COVID-19 were included in the dataset. Where available, HLA class I and class II types were obtained from metadata supplied by the sample provider rather than from assay-based typing. The sample metadata nearly always contained a de-identified subject ID, COVID-19 status, age in years and sex. Samples came from the ongoing ImmuneRACE study (first 160 participants) plus 1,254 subjects from 6 global collaborators. The prospective study material was composed of cDNA or gDNA derived from T cells, B-cell-depleted T cells, or PBMCs.

TCRbeta CDR3 regions were amplified from genomic DNA using the immunoSEQ Assay, a bias-controlled multiplex PCR. Concerning the study's data processing: Nucleated cell counts per sample were estimated from amplification of reference gene primers within the assay. Sequence reads were collapsed and filtered to measure the absolute abundance of every unique TCRbeta CDR3 rearrangement. Productive Simpson clonality was computed per sample as the square root of Simpson's diversity index over productive rearrangements. TCRdb carries this immuneACCESS record with in-frame sequences only. Its versions omit some clonotypes, under half of them owing to an unresolved V gene in the studies checked, with the rest unexplained. The DNA was the basis for D and trimming; V, J and clone size are from that table. The sample contains about 240,000 clones, around 83% of them found a single time. Less than 4% of the sample comes from the top ten.

The CDR3 contains 15 residues, cysteine and phenylalanine counted. CDR3 DNA only is kept here, 45 bases in frame from base 1. Between the V and J ends, shortened by 1 base and 7 bases respectively, the junction contains 14 bases. The germline V gene supplies CDR1 MNHNS and CDR2 SASEGT. This clone was observed a few times. Its recognized antigen is unknown. The sample holds no much larger clone one base away, and base qualities are not on file. Whole blood was collected in K2EDTA tubes by collaborating institutions according to the institutions' own protocols. For TCRbeta analysis, collaborators shipped samples as frozen whole blood, isolated PBMCs, or DNA extracted from either of those sample types. Study-wide conclusions, independent of this receptor: The quantity of clinical and demographic metadata differed by source and by participant and was supplied without curation.

The origin of this receptor is a woman aged 18-29 years with acute or convalescent COVID-19. The rearranged chain carries TRBV6-1 and TRBJ1-5; the D segment could be TRBD1, given 6 matching bases. The sequencing sample was made of peripheral blood. The bases read TGTGCCAGCAGTGAAGAGTCTGGGGGCCGGCAGCCCCAGCATTTT. Protein translation: CASSEESGGRQPQHF.